The 19 T cell receptor beta chains below all came from one sample that was sequenced in a study of OX40 agonist ivuxolimab in advanced cancers. Libraries were prepared through the immunoSEQ multiplex PCR assay. In its TCRdb copy, this immuneACCESS table keeps in-frame sequences only and misses some clones. Where compared with another copy, unresolved V genes explain less than half of these, and the others have no known cause. This sample lists tens of thousands of clones; approximately 90% were detected once. The ten biggest clones cover about 0.2% of the sample. The specimen was CD4+ or CD8+ T cells sorted from blood, collected in a trial of the OX40 agonist ivuxolimab. All receptors derive from an adult with an advanced solid tumor such as melanoma, head and neck, liver or kidney cancer.

The rearrangement links TRBV7-8 to TRBJ1-1; D not resolved. The germline gives CDR1 SGHVS, CDR2 FQNEAQ. V was cut by 3 bases and J by 4 bases, with 9 bases left in between. The CDR3 covers 13 residues. The CDR3 DNA reads TGTGCCAGCAGCTTTGAGGGTTTCACTGAAGCTTTCTTT. Protein sequence: CASSFEGFTEAFF.

The chain joins TRBV11-1 to TRBJ2-1; a possible D gene is TRBD2 (5 bases). The V end lost 0 bases, the J end lost 8 bases, and 11 bases lay between the germline ends. CDR1 and CDR2 from the germline V gene are SGHAT and FQDESV (reference sequence). The CDR3 is made up of 14 amino acids. This CDR3 reads CASSLAGEVHEQFF. Written as DNA, the CDR3 is TGTGCCAGCAGCTTAGCGGGAGAGGTCCATGAGCAGTTCTTC.

V is TRBV5-4 and J is TRBJ1-1, with D uncertain. V lost 3 bases and J 4 bases, leaving 16 bases between the germline ends. CDR1 is SGHNT, CDR2 YYREEE, per germline (reference sequence). The CDR3 is 15 amino acids. CDR3 residues: CASSSMRAPTTEAFF. Here the CDR3 DNA reads TGTGCCAGCAGCTCCATGAGGGCGCCGACCACTGAAGCTTTCTTT.

The chain recombines TRBV10-2 with TRBJ1-2, with a tentative D call TRBD1 (5 bases). CDR1 is WSHSY and CDR2 is SAAADI in the germline V gene. The V gene lost 3 bases and the J gene lost 0 bases, with 14 bases spanning the gap. The CDR3 has 16 residues. The CDR3 DNA sequence: TGCGCCAGCAGTGACGCTATCGGGACGTCTAACTATGGCTACACCTTC. It translates to CASSDAIGTSNYGYTF.

The chain links TRBV6-6 to TRBJ1-3; D is uncertain. Between the trimmed V and J ends, which lost 8 bases and 0 bases, there was a span of 5 bases. Germline CDR1 reads MNHNY; CDR2 reads SVGAGI (reference sequence). This CDR3 is built from 12 residues. This chain's CDR3 is CASSISGNTIYF. The CDR3 nucleotides are TGTGCCAGCTCAATCTCTGGAAACACCATATATTTT.

V usage is TRBV27 and J usage is TRBJ1-1, with 11 positions matching TRBD1. This CDR3 region has 15 residues. V lost 7 bases and J lost 5; bases outside the gene matches: 9. From germline, CDR1 is MNHEY and CDR2 SMNVEV (reference sequence). The CDR3 loop is CASNPGQGAGTEAFF. CDR3 nucleotide sequence: TGTGCCAGCAACCCCGGACAGGGGGCGGGAACTGAAGCTTTCTTT.

CDR3 DNA sequence: TGTGCCACCGCGGCGGGTTTTGGGGCCAACGTCCTGACTTTC. Protein sequence: CATAAGFGANVLTF. V and J are TRBV11-2 and TRBJ2-6; tentatively, D is TRBD2 (5 bases). The CDR3 has 14 residues. Trimming stripped 10 bases from V and 3 bases from J, with 13 bases between. Germline V CDR1 and CDR2: SGHAT, FQNNGV.

With respect to this clone: Additional DNA sequences in this sample encode the identical CDR3. The V call is TRBV19, the J call TRBJ1-6; TRBD1 matches 9 bases. The trim removed 5 bases at V and 6 bases at J, leaving 5 bases unmatched. Looked up from germline, CDR1 is LNHDA and CDR2 is SQIVND (reference sequence). This CDR3 comprises 15 residues. The CDR3 nucleotides are TGTGCCAGTAGTGCGTTGACAGGGGGTAATTCACCCCTCCACTTT. Protein product: CASSALTGGNSPLHF.

This clone was seen a single time. This chain links TRBV19 with TRBJ2-1, with 10 bases aligning to TRBD1. The length of the CDR3 is 14 residues. V lost 7 bases and J lost 4; bases outside the gene matches: 4. Per the germline V gene, CDR1 is LNHDA and CDR2 is SQIVND (reference sequence). Here the CDR3 reads CASTGDRGYNEQFF. The CDR3 DNA sequence: TGTGCCAGTACAGGGGACAGGGGTTACAATGAGCAGTTCTTC.

A few counts support this clone. This chain links TRBV7-3 with TRBJ2-2, with a possible D match to TRBD2 (6 bases). Germline V lookup: CDR1 SGHTA, CDR2 FQGTGA. This CDR3 spans 15 amino acids. Trimming stripped 3 bases from V and 1 base from J, with 9 bases between. The CDR3 loop reads CASSFVGGNTGELFF. The DNA of the CDR3 is TGTGCCAGCAGCTTCGTGGGAGGGAACACCGGGGAGCTGTTTTTT. The full variable domain, in which reference TRBV7-3 and TRBJ2-2 provide the parts outside the CDR3, is GAGVSQTPSNKVTEKGKYVELRCDPISGHTALYWYRQSLGQGPEFLIYFQGTGAADDSGLPNDRFFAVRPEGSVSTLKIQRTERGDSAVYLCASSFVGGNTGELFFGEGSRLTVL.

V usage is TRBV4-2 and J usage is TRBJ1-5, with 9 bases identical to TRBD1. With V trimmed by 0 bases and J by 6 bases, 3 bases remained unmatched. CDR1 is LGHNA, CDR2 YNFKEQ, per germline. The CDR3 sequence is 15 residues long. The CDR3 DNA reads TGTGCCAGCAGCCAAGAGGGACAGGGAACTCAGCCCCAGCATTTT. Translated: CASSQEGQGTQPQHF.

The chain is built from TRBV20-1 and TRBJ2-5, with D hard to call. The CDR3 loop spans 10 amino acids. Between the trimmed V and J ends, which lost 3 bases and 4 bases, there was a span of 3 bases. The germline CDR1 and CDR2 sequences are DFQATT and SNEGSKA (reference sequence). The CDR3 region is CSASSETQYF. DNA of the CDR3: TGCAGTGCTAGTTCAGAGACCCAGTACTTC.

The chain uses TRBV9 and TRBJ2-1; D not resolved. The CDR3 is 14 residues long. V lost 1 base and J lost 5, with 10 bases in between. The germline CDR1 and CDR2 sequences are SGDLS and YYNGEE. CDR3 sequence: CASSVTYPNNEQFF. CDR3 coding DNA: TGTGCCAGCAGCGTAACATACCCAAACAATGAGCAGTTCTTC.

The chain couples TRBV19 to TRBJ1-2; D perhaps matches TRBD1 (5 bases). V gave up 1 base and J gave up 6 bases, with 12 bases separating them. CDR3 length: 14 residues. Germline-derived CDR1 and CDR2 are LNHDA and SQIVND (reference sequence). CDR3 DNA sequence: TGTGCCAGTAGTATAGTCGGACGAGGGGATGGCTACACCTTC. This translates into CASSIVGRGDGYTF.

This chain uses TRBV6-1 with TRBJ2-1; D not certain. The V gene's germline CDR1 is MNHNS and CDR2 SASEGT. V was clipped by 2 bases and J by 4 bases, with 12 bases between them. There are 15 residues in the CDR3. The CDR3 here is CASSEQVQVYNEQFF. As DNA, the CDR3 is TGTGCCAGCAGTGAACAGGTGCAGGTTTACAATGAGCAGTTCTTC.

The chain recombines TRBV21-1 with TRBJ1-5. TRBV21-1 is deemed a pseudogene. This CDR3 is 16 amino acids long. The CDR3 coding sequence is TGTGCCAGCAGGGGGACGCTACATTGGCATCATCAGCCCCAGCATTTT. This encodes CASRGTLHWHHQPQHF.

This chain joins TRBV19 and TRBJ2-3; 10 nucleotides line up with TRBD2. Trimming took 3 bases from V and 1 from J; bases not matched to a gene: 7. Germline lookup yields CDR1 LNHDA and CDR2 SQIVND (reference sequence). This CDR3 comprises 17 residues. CDR3 amino acids: CASSILLAGVGTDTQYF. The DNA of the CDR3 is TGTGCCAGTAGTATTCTTCTAGCGGGGGTAGGCACAGATACGCAGTATTTT.

In nucleotides, the CDR3 is TGTGCCAGCAGTGAAATCGGGATCGGGCTGAACACCGGGGAGCTGTTTTTT. Protein product: CASSEIGIGLNTGELFF. The J gene is TRBJ2-2, the V gene TRBV2; D is possibly TRBD2 (5 bases). This CDR3 contains 17 residues. Between the trimmed V and J ends, which lost 2 bases and 1 base, there was a span of 14 bases. The germline V gene encodes CDR1 SNHLY and CDR2 FYNNEI.

The chain couples TRBV4-2 to TRBJ2-2; D gene ambiguous. The CDR3 has 15 residues. Per germline, CDR1 LGHNA and CDR2 YNFKEQ. Between the trimmed V and J ends, which lost 1 base and 0 bases, there was a span of 6 bases. This chain's CDR3 is CASSQAQSNTGELFF. In nucleotides, the CDR3 is TGTGCCAGCAGCCAAGCCCAGTCGAACACCGGGGAGCTGTTTTTT.